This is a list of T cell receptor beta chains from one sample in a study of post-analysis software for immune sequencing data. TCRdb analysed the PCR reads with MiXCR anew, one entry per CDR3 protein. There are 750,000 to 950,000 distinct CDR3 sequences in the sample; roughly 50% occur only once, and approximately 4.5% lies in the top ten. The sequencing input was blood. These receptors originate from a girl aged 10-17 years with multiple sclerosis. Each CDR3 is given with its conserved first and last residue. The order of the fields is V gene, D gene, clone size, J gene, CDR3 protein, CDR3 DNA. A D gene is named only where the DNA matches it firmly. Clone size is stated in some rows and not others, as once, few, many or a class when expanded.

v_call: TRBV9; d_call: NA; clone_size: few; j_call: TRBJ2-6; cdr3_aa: CASSLGPRSGANVLTF; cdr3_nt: TGTGCCAGCAGCCTGGGACCGCGCTCTGGGGCCAACGTCCTGACTTTC
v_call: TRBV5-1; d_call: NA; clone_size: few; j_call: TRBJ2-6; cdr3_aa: CASSLFGGSGANVLTF; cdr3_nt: TGCGCCAGCAGCTTGTTTGGAGGTTCTGGAGCCAACGTCCTGACTTTC
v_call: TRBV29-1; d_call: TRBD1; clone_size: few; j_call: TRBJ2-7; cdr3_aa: CSVWTGRAYEQYF; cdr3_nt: TGCAGCGTGTGGACAGGGCGGGCCTACGAGCAGTACTTC
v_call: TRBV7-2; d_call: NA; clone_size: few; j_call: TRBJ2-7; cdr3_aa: CASSPGGTTSYEQYF; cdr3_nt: TGTGCCAGCAGCCCCGGGGGGACAACCTCCTACGAGCAGTACTTC
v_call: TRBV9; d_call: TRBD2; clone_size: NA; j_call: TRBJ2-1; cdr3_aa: CASSVAGGGFNEQFF; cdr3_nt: TGTGCCAGCAGCGTAGCCGGGGGGGGCTTTAATGAGCAGTTCTTC
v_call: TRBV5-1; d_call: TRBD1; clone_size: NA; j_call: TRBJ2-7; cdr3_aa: CASSLDQGARGEQYF; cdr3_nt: TGCGCCAGCAGCTTGGATCAGGGGGCGAGGGGCGAGCAGTACTTC
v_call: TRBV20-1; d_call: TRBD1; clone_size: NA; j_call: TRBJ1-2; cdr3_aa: CSTLKGQEYYGYTF; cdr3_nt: TGCAGTACGTTAAAAGGACAGGAATATTATGGCTACACCTTC
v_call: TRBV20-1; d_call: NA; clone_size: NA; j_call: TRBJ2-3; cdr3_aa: CSASGLGTTVTQYF; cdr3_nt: TGCAGTGCTAGCGGGCTCGGGACAACCGTTACGCAGTATTTT
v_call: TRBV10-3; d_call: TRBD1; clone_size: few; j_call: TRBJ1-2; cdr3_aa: CAISDRQGPYGYTF; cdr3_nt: TGTGCCATCAGTGATCGACAGGGGCCCTATGGCTACACCTTC
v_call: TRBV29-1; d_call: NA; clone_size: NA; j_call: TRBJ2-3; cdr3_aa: CSVVRGDTQYF; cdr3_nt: TGCAGCGTTGTCAGGGGTGATACGCAGTATTTT
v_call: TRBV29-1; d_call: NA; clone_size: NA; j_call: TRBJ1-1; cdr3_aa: CSVEEGGTEAFF; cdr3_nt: TGCAGCGTTGAAGAAGGAGGCACTGAAGCTTTCTTT
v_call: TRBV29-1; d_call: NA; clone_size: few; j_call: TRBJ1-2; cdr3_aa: CSVRPTNYGYTF; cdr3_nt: TGCAGCGTCCGTCCAACTAACTATGGCTACACCTTC
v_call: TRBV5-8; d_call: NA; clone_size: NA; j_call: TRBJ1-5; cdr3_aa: CASSLALKTGLNQPQHF; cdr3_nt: TGTGCCAGCAGCTTGGCCCTCAAAACAGGGCTCAATCAGCCCCAGCATTTT
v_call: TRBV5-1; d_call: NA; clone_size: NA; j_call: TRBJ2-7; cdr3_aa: CASSLNSGRIEFF; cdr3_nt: TGCGCCAGCAGTTTAAATTCGGGAAGGATAGAGTTCTTC
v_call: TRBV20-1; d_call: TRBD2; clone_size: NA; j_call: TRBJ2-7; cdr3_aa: CSAVFPGLAGEQYF; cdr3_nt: TGCAGTGCCGTCTTTCCGGGACTAGCGGGAGAGCAGTACTTC
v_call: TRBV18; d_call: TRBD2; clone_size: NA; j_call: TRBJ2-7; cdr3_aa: CASSPPVASGRYEQYF; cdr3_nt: TGTGCCAGCTCACCACCGGTCGCTAGCGGAAGATACGAGCAGTACTTC
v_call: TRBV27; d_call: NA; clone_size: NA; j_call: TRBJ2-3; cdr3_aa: CASGPTGFTDTQYF; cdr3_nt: TGTGCCAGCGGGCCTACAGGGTTCACAGATACGCAGTATTTT
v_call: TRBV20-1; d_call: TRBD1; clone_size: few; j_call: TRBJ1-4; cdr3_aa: CSASPGGYEKLFF; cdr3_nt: TGCAGTGCTAGCCCAGGGGGGTATGAAAAACTGTTTTTT
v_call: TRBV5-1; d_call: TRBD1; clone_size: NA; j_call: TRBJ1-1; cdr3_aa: CASSLTGGGEAFF; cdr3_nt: TGCGCCAGCAGCTTGACAGGGGGGGGTGAAGCTTTCTTT
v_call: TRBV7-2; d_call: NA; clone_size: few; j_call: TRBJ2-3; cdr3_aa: CASSLTTVSTDTQYF; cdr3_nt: TGTGCCAGCAGCTTAACGACAGTTAGCACAGATACGCAGTATTTT
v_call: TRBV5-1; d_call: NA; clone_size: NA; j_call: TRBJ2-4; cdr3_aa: CASSRGSTVAKNIQYF; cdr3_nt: TGCGCCAGCAGCAGGGGGTCGACGGTAGCCAAAAACATTCAGTACTTC
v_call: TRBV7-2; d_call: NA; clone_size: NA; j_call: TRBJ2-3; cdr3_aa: CASSFLPRGTDTQYF; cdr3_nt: TGTGCCAGCAGCTTTCTCCCTCGGGGGACAGATACGCAGTATTTT
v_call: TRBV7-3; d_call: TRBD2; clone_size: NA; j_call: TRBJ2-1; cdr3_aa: CASSFSGGGINEQFF; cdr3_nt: TGTGCCAGCAGCTTTAGCGGGGGTGGGATCAATGAGCAGTTCTTC
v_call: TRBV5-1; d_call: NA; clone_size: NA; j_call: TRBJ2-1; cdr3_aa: CASSLSVTYNEQFF; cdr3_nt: TGCGCCAGCAGCTTGTCAGTCACCTACAATGAGCAGTTCTTC
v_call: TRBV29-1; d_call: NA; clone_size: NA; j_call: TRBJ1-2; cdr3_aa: CSVEDLGGQTNYGYTF; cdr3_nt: TGCAGCGTTGAAGATCTGGGGGGGCAGACCAACTATGGCTACACCTTC
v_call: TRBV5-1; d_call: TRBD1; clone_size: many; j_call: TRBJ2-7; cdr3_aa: CASSPGQGLYEQYF; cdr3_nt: TGTGCCAGCAGTCCGGGACAGGGGCTCTACGAGCAGTACTTC
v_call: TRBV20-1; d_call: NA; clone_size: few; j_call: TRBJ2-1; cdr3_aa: CSVYQGNEQFF; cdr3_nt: TGCAGTGTTTACCAGGGGAATGAGCAGTTCTTC
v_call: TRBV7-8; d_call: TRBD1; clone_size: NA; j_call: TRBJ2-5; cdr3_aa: CASSSLTGTGERETQYF; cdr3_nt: TGTGCCAGCAGCTCCTTAACCGGGACAGGGGAGAGAGAGACCCAGTACTTC
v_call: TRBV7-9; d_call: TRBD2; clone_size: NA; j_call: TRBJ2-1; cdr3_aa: CASSPRLAGGLVNEQFF; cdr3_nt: TGTGCCAGCAGCCCGCGACTAGCGGGAGGGTTGGTCAATGAGCAGTTCTTC
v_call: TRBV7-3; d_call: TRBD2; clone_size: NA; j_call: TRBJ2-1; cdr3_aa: CASSFYGRSYNEQFF; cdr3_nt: TGTGCCAGCAGCTTCTACGGGAGGAGCTACAATGAGCAGTTCTTC
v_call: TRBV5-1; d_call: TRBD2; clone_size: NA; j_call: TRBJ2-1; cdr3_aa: CASSVGTSGSGEQFF; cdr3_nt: TGCGCCAGCAGCGTCGGGACTAGCGGGAGCGGTGAGCAGTTCTTC
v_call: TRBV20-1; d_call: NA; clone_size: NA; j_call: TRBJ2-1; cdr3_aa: CSAEPRTSRGYSYNEQFF; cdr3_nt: TGCAGTGCGGAACCTCGGACTTCCCGGGGGTACTCCTACAATGAGCAGTTCTTC
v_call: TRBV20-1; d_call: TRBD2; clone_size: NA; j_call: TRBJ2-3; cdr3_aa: CSAIPLAGGTDTQYF; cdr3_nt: TGCAGTGCCATCCCCCTAGCGGGAGGTACAGATACGCAGTATTTT
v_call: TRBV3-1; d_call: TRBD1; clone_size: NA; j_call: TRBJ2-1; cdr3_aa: CASSQETGGEQFF; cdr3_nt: TGTGCCAGCAGCCAAGAGACAGGGGGTGAGCAGTTCTTC
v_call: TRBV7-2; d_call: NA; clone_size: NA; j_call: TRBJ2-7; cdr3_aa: CASSFVGSSYEQYF; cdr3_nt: TGTGCCAGCAGCTTCGTCGGTAGCTCCTACGAGCAGTACTTC
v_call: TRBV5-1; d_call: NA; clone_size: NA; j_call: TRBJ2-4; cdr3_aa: CASSLGIAKNIQYF; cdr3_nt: TGCGCCAGCAGCTTAGGGATAGCCAAAAACATTCAGTACTTC
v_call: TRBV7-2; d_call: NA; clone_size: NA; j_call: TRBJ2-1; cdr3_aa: CASSLAGDRYNEQFF; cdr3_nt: TGTGCCAGCAGCTTAGCTGGCGATAGGTACAATGAGCAGTTCTTC